This record concerns one T cell receptor beta chain sequence. Its antigen is undetermined. The data are from a study of post-analysis software for immune sequencing data. Study observations and caveats: Comparison of patients with controls showed roughly five TRBV segments more frequent in patients, TRBV5-6, TRBV5-1 and TRBV20-1 among them.

The CDR3 totals 13 residues. Trimming cost V 10 bases and J 2 bases, with 11 bases left between them. Carried by the TCR beta cDNA libraries were unique molecular identifiers. Once about 0.85 to 11 million T cells were used, some 500,000 cDNA molecules resulted. In TCRdb, the PCR reads were re-called with MiXCR into one record per CDR3 protein. The profile covers over 250,000 distinct CDR3 sequences, with less than 40% appearing a single time and more than 4% taken by the ten largest. The sequenced material came from blood. This chain joins TRBV12-3 or TRBV12-4 and TRBJ2-2; D tentatively reads TRBD1 or TRBD2 (6 bases each). This sequence was found in a girl aged 10 to 17 with multiple sclerosis. DNA of the CDR3: TGTGCCATCGCGGGACACAACACCGGGGAGCTGTTTTTT. Its translation: CAIAGHNTGELFF.